Listed below are T cell receptor beta chains from one sample, sequenced in a study of cytomegalovirus exposure and HLA in healthy donors. Some clones are missing from TCRdb's copy, which holds only in-frame ones; the method was immunoSEQ multiplex PCR. This sample carries around 53,000 clones, approximately 84% of them seen once, and the ten largest clones take around 3%. Sequenced: PBMCs. Receptors originate from a man aged 45-65 years in good health and CMV-seronegative. The CDR3 runs from the conserved cysteine through the conserved F or W. D genes are given only for firm matches. The listing skips clone size in some rows; elsewhere it reads once, few, many or a size class.

V gene: TRBV7-2
clone size: -
CDR3 length: 16
J gene: TRBJ2-5
D gene: TRBD2
CDR3 protein: CASSLLAGGVPETQYF
CDR3 DNA: TGTGCCAGCAGCTTACTAGCGGGGGGGGTCCCGGAGACCCAGTACTTC

V gene: TRBV2
clone size: -
CDR3 length: 15
J gene: TRBJ1-6
D gene: TRBD1
CDR3 protein: CASSEQGTGGSPLHF
CDR3 DNA: TGTGCCAGCAGTGAACAGGGGACAGGAGGATCACCCCTCCACTTT

V gene: TRBV5-1
clone size: -
CDR3 length: 18
J gene: TRBJ1-3
D gene: TRBD1
CDR3 protein: CASSGAGQAGHSGNTIYF
CDR3 DNA: TGCGCCAGCAGCGGCGCAGGACAGGCTGGACACTCTGGAAACACCATATATTTT

V gene: TRBV27
clone size: -
CDR3 length: 17
J gene: TRBJ1-4
D gene: -
CDR3 protein: CASSLSRGRTRVEKLFF
CDR3 DNA: TGTGCCAGCAGTTTATCGCGGGGAAGAACTAGGGTGGAAAAACTGTTTTTT

V gene: TRBV7-7
clone size: -
CDR3 length: 14
J gene: TRBJ2-5
D gene: TRBD2
CDR3 protein: CASSPGTGGETQYF
CDR3 DNA: TGTGCCAGCAGCCCCGGGACGGGGGGAGAGACCCAGTACTTC

V gene: TRBV5-1
clone size: -
CDR3 length: 14
J gene: TRBJ2-7
D gene: -
CDR3 protein: CASTPTSGSYEQYF
CDR3 DNA: TGCGCCAGCACGCCAACGTCCGGGTCCTACGAGCAGTACTTC

V gene: TRBV19
clone size: -
CDR3 length: 17
J gene: TRBJ2-7
D gene: TRBD1
CDR3 protein: CASSPQTGNTVPYEQYF
CDR3 DNA: TGTGCCAGTAGTCCTCAGACAGGGAATACAGTGCCGTACGAGCAGTACTTC

V gene: TRBV9
clone size: -
CDR3 length: 17
J gene: TRBJ2-1
D gene: TRBD2
CDR3 protein: CASSVGSSGGADNEQFF
CDR3 DNA: TGTGCCAGCAGCGTAGGTTCTAGCGGGGGGGCCGACAATGAGCAGTTCTTC

V gene: TRBV11-2
clone size: -
CDR3 length: 16
J gene: TRBJ2-4
D gene: TRBD1
CDR3 protein: CASSLGDRGAKNIQYF
CDR3 DNA: TGTGCCAGCAGCTTAGGGGACAGGGGAGCCAAAAACATTCAGTACTTC

V gene: TRBV4-3
clone size: -
CDR3 length: 16
J gene: TRBJ2-5
D gene: TRBD1
CDR3 protein: CASSPGRQGMGETQYF
CDR3 DNA: TGCGCCAGCAGCCCAGGAAGACAGGGCATGGGGGAGACCCAGTACTTC

V gene: TRBV14
clone size: -
CDR3 length: 12
J gene: TRBJ2-7
D gene: -
CDR3 protein: CASSQAGLEQYF
CDR3 DNA: TGCGCCAGCAGCCAAGCAGGGCTCGAGCAGTACTTC

V gene: TRBV6-1
clone size: -
CDR3 length: 15
J gene: TRBJ2-1
D gene: TRBD2
CDR3 protein: CASSAGTTYYNEQFF
CDR3 DNA: TGTGCCAGCAGCGCCGGGACTACGTATTACAATGAGCAGTTCTTC

V gene: TRBV30
clone size: -
CDR3 length: 14
J gene: TRBJ1-4
D gene: TRBD1
CDR3 protein: CAWRGDRGNEKLFF
CDR3 DNA: TGTGCCTGGAGAGGTGACAGGGGTAATGAAAAACTGTTTTTT

V gene: TRBV7-3
clone size: -
CDR3 length: 15
J gene: TRBJ1-1
D gene: -
CDR3 protein: CASSLTPLMNTEAFF
CDR3 DNA: TGTGCCAGCAGCTTAACCCCGTTAATGAACACTGAAGCTTTCTTT

V gene: TRBV6-1
clone size: -
CDR3 length: 16
J gene: TRBJ2-4
D gene: -
CDR3 protein: CASSGPGTRDQNIQYF
CDR3 DNA: TGTGCCAGCAGTGGGCCCGGGACAAGGGACCAAAACATTCAGTACTTC

V gene: TRBV6-1
clone size: -
CDR3 length: 13
J gene: TRBJ2-1
D gene: TRBD2
CDR3 protein: CASSGTGRAGGFF
CDR3 DNA: TGTGCCAGCAGTGGTACCGGACGGGCGGGGGGGTTCTTC

V gene: TRBV7-9
clone size: few
CDR3 length: 15
J gene: TRBJ2-7
D gene: TRBD1
CDR3 protein: CASSIRGQGGLEQYF
CDR3 DNA: TGTGCCAGCAGCATCAGGGGGCAGGGAGGTTTAGAGCAGTACTTC

V gene: TRBV29-1
clone size: -
CDR3 length: 15
J gene: TRBJ2-7
D gene: TRBD2
CDR3 protein: CSVAGTSGNSYEQYF
CDR3 DNA: TGCAGCGTCGCCGGGACTAGCGGTAATTCCTACGAGCAGTACTTC

V gene: TRBV6-5
clone size: few
CDR3 length: 14
J gene: TRBJ2-3
D gene: TRBD1
CDR3 protein: CASSSDRPTDTQYF
CDR3 DNA: TGTGCCAGCAGTTCGGACAGGCCCACAGATACGCAGTATTTT

V gene: TRBV7-9
clone size: -
CDR3 length: 16
J gene: TRBJ2-5
D gene: TRBD2
CDR3 protein: CASSSGLAGGYETQYF
CDR3 DNA: TGTGCCAGCAGCTCGGGACTAGCGGGGGGTTATGAGACCCAGTACTTC

V gene: TRBV5-6
clone size: -
CDR3 length: 15
J gene: TRBJ2-3
D gene: TRBD2
CDR3 protein: CASSFGRTSGDTQYF
CDR3 DNA: TGTGCCAGCAGCTTCGGCCGCACTAGCGGTGATACGCAGTATTTT

V gene: TRBV5-1
clone size: -
CDR3 length: 15
J gene: TRBJ2-7
D gene: -
CDR3 protein: CASSLRGTSSYEQYF
CDR3 DNA: TGCGCCAGCAGCTTGCGGGGGACGTCTTCCTACGAGCAGTACTTC

V gene: TRBV11-2
clone size: -
CDR3 length: 19
J gene: TRBJ2-1
D gene: TRBD2
CDR3 protein: CASRSWSSGGPSSYNEQFF
CDR3 DNA: TGTGCCAGCAGAAGTTGGTCTAGCGGGGGTCCAAGCTCCTACAATGAGCAGTTCTTC

V gene: TRBV28
clone size: -
CDR3 length: 16
J gene: TRBJ1-2
D gene: TRBD1
CDR3 protein: CASSWPGQHPNYGYTF
CDR3 DNA: TGTGCCAGCAGTTGGCCGGGACAGCACCCTAACTATGGCTACACCTTC

V gene: TRBV6-5
clone size: -
CDR3 length: 14
J gene: TRBJ1-1
D gene: -
CDR3 protein: CASSYGGVNTEAFF
CDR3 DNA: TGTGCCAGCAGTTACGGAGGGGTGAACACTGAAGCTTTCTTT

V gene: TRBV7-8
clone size: -
CDR3 length: 12
J gene: TRBJ2-3
D gene: -
CDR3 protein: CASSFVPDTQYF
CDR3 DNA: TGTGCCAGCAGCTTCGTTCCAGATACGCAGTATTTT

V gene: TRBV6-5
clone size: -
CDR3 length: 14
J gene: TRBJ2-3
D gene: -
CDR3 protein: CASSYSKTTDTQYF
CDR3 DNA: TGTGCCAGCAGTTACTCGAAAACTACAGATACGCAGTATTTT

V gene: TRBV14
clone size: few
CDR3 length: 14
J gene: TRBJ2-7
D gene: TRBD1
CDR3 protein: CASSQALRGSEQYF
CDR3 DNA: TGTGCCAGCAGCCAAGCGCTCAGGGGGTCCGAGCAGTACTTC

V gene: TRBV25-1
clone size: -
CDR3 length: 14
J gene: TRBJ1-2
D gene: -
CDR3 protein: CASSEPGQLYGYTF
CDR3 DNA: TGTGCCAGCAGTGAACCCGGACAGCTATATGGCTACACCTTC

V gene: TRBV9
clone size: -
CDR3 length: 16
J gene: TRBJ1-4
D gene: -
CDR3 protein: CASSVGITATNEKLFF
CDR3 DNA: TGTGCCAGCAGCGTAGGAATTACAGCAACTAATGAAAAACTGTTTTTT

V gene: TRBV4-2
clone size: -
CDR3 length: 16
J gene: TRBJ1-5
D gene: -
CDR3 protein: CASSQDTGQGLQPQHF
CDR3 DNA: TGTGCCAGCAGCCAAGATACGGGTCAGGGGCTCCAGCCCCAGCATTTT

V gene: TRBV2
clone size: -
CDR3 length: 15
J gene: TRBJ1-4
D gene: -
CDR3 protein: CASSEQGLANEKLFF
CDR3 DNA: TGTGCCAGCTCCGAACAGGGTCTTGCTAATGAAAAACTGTTTTTT

V gene: TRBV28
clone size: -
CDR3 length: 13
J gene: TRBJ2-7
D gene: -
CDR3 protein: CASSMLYSYEQYF
CDR3 DNA: TGTGCCAGCTCTATGCTCTACTCCTACGAGCAGTACTTC

V gene: TRBV6-5
clone size: -
CDR3 length: 15
J gene: TRBJ2-2
D gene: -
CDR3 protein: CASRSGGENTGELFF
CDR3 DNA: TGTGCCAGCAGGTCGGGCGGGGAGAACACCGGGGAGCTGTTTTTT

V gene: TRBV27
clone size: -
CDR3 length: 15
J gene: TRBJ2-5
D gene: -
CDR3 protein: CASRGGQMYQETQYF
CDR3 DNA: TGTGCCAGCAGGGGGGGACAGATGTACCAAGAGACCCAGTACTTC

V gene: TRBV19
clone size: -
CDR3 length: 15
J gene: TRBJ2-7
D gene: -
CDR3 protein: CASSIGTGSSYEQYF
CDR3 DNA: TGTGCCAGTAGTATAGGGACGGGGTCCTCCTACGAGCAGTACTTC

V gene: TRBV7-8
clone size: -
CDR3 length: 14
J gene: TRBJ2-1
D gene: TRBD1
CDR3 protein: CASTGTENYNEQFF
CDR3 DNA: TGTGCCAGCACCGGGACAGAAAACTACAATGAGCAGTTCTTC

V gene: TRBV7-8
clone size: few
CDR3 length: 15
J gene: TRBJ1-1
D gene: -
CDR3 protein: CASSSQQAQNTEAFF
CDR3 DNA: TGTGCCAGCAGCTCTCAGCAGGCCCAGAACACTGAAGCTTTCTTT

V gene: TRBV28
clone size: -
CDR3 length: 12
J gene: TRBJ2-1
D gene: -
CDR3 protein: CASGETFNEQFF
CDR3 DNA: TGTGCCAGCGGCGAGACTTTCAATGAGCAGTTCTTC

V gene: TRBV15
clone size: -
CDR3 length: 12
J gene: TRBJ1-1
D gene: -
CDR3 protein: CATSRAATEAFF
CDR3 DNA: TGTGCCACCAGCAGGGCGGCCACTGAAGCTTTCTTT

V gene: TRBV19
clone size: -
CDR3 length: 17
J gene: TRBJ2-1
D gene: TRBD2
CDR3 protein: CASSRGRLAGSYNEQFF
CDR3 DNA: TGTGCCAGTAGTAGGGGCCGACTAGCGGGTTCCTACAATGAGCAGTTCTTC

V gene: TRBV6-5
clone size: -
CDR3 length: 15
J gene: TRBJ2-1
D gene: TRBD2
CDR3 protein: CASSSGLAFYNEQFF
CDR3 DNA: TGTGCCAGCAGTTCGGGACTAGCCTTCTACAATGAGCAGTTCTTC

V gene: TRBV2
clone size: -
CDR3 length: 15
J gene: TRBJ2-1
D gene: TRBD1
CDR3 protein: CASKERDRSNNEQFF
CDR3 DNA: TGTGCCAGCAAGGAGAGGGACAGATCAAACAATGAGCAGTTCTTC

V gene: TRBV14
clone size: -
CDR3 length: 15
J gene: TRBJ1-1
D gene: -
CDR3 protein: CASSQEGALLSEAFF
CDR3 DNA: TGTGCCAGCAGCCAAGAAGGGGCGTTGCTCTCTGAAGCTTTCTTT

V gene: TRBV7-8
clone size: -
CDR3 length: 14
J gene: TRBJ1-2
D gene: -
CDR3 protein: CASSLLREWVGYTF
CDR3 DNA: TGTGCCAGCAGCTTATTGCGGGAGTGGGTTGGCTACACCTTC

V gene: TRBV14
clone size: -
CDR3 length: 16
J gene: TRBJ2-1
D gene: TRBD2
CDR3 protein: CASSRSLAGGRNEQFF
CDR3 DNA: TGTGCCAGCAGCCGTAGTTTAGCGGGGGGGCGTAATGAGCAGTTCTTC

V gene: TRBV2
clone size: -
CDR3 length: 16
J gene: TRBJ1-4
D gene: TRBD1
CDR3 protein: CASRRQGAGSNEKLFF
CDR3 DNA: TGTGCCAGCAGGAGACAGGGGGCGGGTTCTAATGAAAAACTGTTTTTT

V gene: TRBV5-4
clone size: -
CDR3 length: 16
J gene: TRBJ2-1
D gene: -
CDR3 protein: CASSSEEGSSYNEQFF
CDR3 DNA: TGTGCCAGCAGCTCGGAGGAGGGAAGCTCCTACAATGAGCAGTTCTTC

V gene: TRBV25-1
clone size: -
CDR3 length: 17
J gene: TRBJ2-5
D gene: -
CDR3 protein: CASSERESGGRLKTQYF
CDR3 DNA: TGTGCCAGCAGTGAACGAGAGTCCGGGGGAAGGTTGAAGACCCAGTACTTC

V gene: TRBV10-3
clone size: -
CDR3 length: 13
J gene: TRBJ2-7
D gene: -
CDR3 protein: CAISDGTYYEQYF
CDR3 DNA: TGTGCCATCAGTGATGGGACATACTACGAGCAGTACTTC

V gene: TRBV6-6
clone size: once
CDR3 length: 15
J gene: TRBJ2-7
D gene: TRBD1
CDR3 protein: CASRKGGQESYEQYF
CDR3 DNA: TGTGCCAGCAGAAAAGGGGGCCAGGAATCCTACGAGCAGTACTTC

V gene: TRBV2
clone size: few
CDR3 length: 14
J gene: TRBJ1-4
D gene: -
CDR3 protein: CASTAQGTNEKLFF
CDR3 DNA: TGTGCCAGCACTGCACAGGGTACTAATGAAAAACTGTTTTTT

V gene: TRBV5-1
clone size: -
CDR3 length: 15
J gene: TRBJ2-7
D gene: -
CDR3 protein: CASSLVTGASYEQYF
CDR3 DNA: TGCGCCAGCAGCTTGGTGACAGGAGCCTCCTACGAGCAGTACTTC